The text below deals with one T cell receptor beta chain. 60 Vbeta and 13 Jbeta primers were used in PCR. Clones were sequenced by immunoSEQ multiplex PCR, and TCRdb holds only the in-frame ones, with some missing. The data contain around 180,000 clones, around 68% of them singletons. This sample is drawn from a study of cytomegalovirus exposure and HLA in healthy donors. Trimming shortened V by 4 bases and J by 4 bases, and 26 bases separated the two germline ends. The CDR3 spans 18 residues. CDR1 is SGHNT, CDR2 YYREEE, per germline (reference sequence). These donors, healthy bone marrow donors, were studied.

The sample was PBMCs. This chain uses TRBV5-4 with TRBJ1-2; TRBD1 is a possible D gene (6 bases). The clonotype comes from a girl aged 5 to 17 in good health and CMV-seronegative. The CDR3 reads CASSPEPRTATFRYGYTF. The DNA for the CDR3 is TGTGCCAGCAGCCCGGAACCCCGGACAGCCACCTTTCGCTATGGCTACACCTTC.